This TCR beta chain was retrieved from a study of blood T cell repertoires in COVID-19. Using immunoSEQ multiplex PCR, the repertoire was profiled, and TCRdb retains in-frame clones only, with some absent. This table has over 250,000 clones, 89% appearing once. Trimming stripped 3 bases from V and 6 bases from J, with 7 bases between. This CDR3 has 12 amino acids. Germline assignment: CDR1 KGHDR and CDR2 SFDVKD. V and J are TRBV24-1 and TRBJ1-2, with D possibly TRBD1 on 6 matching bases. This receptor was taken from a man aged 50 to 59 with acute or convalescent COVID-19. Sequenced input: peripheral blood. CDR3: CATSDNRDGYTF. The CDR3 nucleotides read TGTGCCACCAGTGATAACAGGGATGGCTACACCTTC.